This entry lists 27 T cell receptor beta chains sequenced from one sample in a study of T cells in Graves' hyperthyroidism and ophthalmopathy (dated by TCRdb to about 2019). Libraries were prepared through multiplex PCR. The run used an Illumina HiSeq 2000. The TCR beta CDR3 regions were amplified from the RNA transcripts. The first round of RT-PCR for the TCR CDR3 was performed with the HTBI primer set and the Qiagen OneStep RT-PCR kit. TCRdb redid the processing of the public reads, applying fastp at Q25 and MiXCR, and retained in-frame beta chains. Rows are unified per CDR3 protein, each entry keeping the most common DNA and genes. The sample contains more than 550,000 distinct CDR3 sequences, 15% to 20% of them found a single time. The top ten constitute 15% to 18% of the sample. Sequenced material: blood. These receptors were collected from a man in his fifties with Graves' hyperthyroidism.

The sample holds many counts of this clonotype. The rearrangement uses TRBV6-2 or TRBV6-3 and TRBJ2-3; TRBD2 matches at 8 bases. The V gene's germline CDR1 is MNHEY and CDR2 SVGEGT. This CDR3 is built from 15 residues. Trimming at V came to 0 bases and at J to 3 bases, leaving 2 bases not matched to a gene. The CDR3 sequence: CASSYSTSATDTQYF. The CDR3 DNA is TGTGCCAGCAGTTACTCGACTAGCGCTACAGATACGCAGTATTTT.

The table lists this clonotype with a few counts. The rearrangement joins TRBV3-1 to TRBJ2-3; 12 bases line up with TRBD2. The CDR3 spans 13 residues. V lost 4 bases, J lost 14 bases, and 7 bases stayed unmatched. Germline values: CDR1 LGHDT, CDR2 YNNKEL (reference sequence). This CDR3 is CASSLATSGSTYF. The DNA of the CDR3 is TGTGCCAGCAGCCTAGCGACTAGCGGGAGTACGTATTTT.

A few counts support this clonotype. This chain connects TRBV4-3 to TRBJ2-1; 9 bases map to TRBD2. The CDR3 length is 15 residues. Germline V gene data show CDR1 as LGHNA and CDR2 as YSLEER. The V and J ends lost 4 bases and 7 bases, in that order; junction bases with no gene match: 8. The DNA for the CDR3 is TGCGCCAGCAGCCGTGGGAGCGGGAGGAATAATGAGCAGTTCTTC. Translation gives CASSRGSGRNNEQFF.

This chain connects TRBV11-3 to TRBJ1-1, with TRBD1 as a possible D gene (5 bases). The CDR3 extends over 15 amino acids. Trimming pared 8 bases from V and 1 base from J, leaving 17 bases between. Germline assignment: CDR1 SGHNT and CDR2 YENEEA. The CDR3 DNA is TGTGCCAGCGCGAGACGGGGCAACCAGAACACTGAAGCTTTCTTT. The encoded protein is CASARRGNQNTEAFF.

This clonotype has at least ten counts. The chain carries TRBV6-1 and TRBJ1-4; 7 bases match TRBD1. This CDR3 comprises 14 residues. CDR1 MNHNS and CDR2 SASEGT come from the germline V gene. Trimming took 6 bases from V and 5 from J; bases not matched to a gene: 6. CDR3 bases: TGTGCCAGCAGCAGGGGGAGCGGAAATGAAAAACTGTTTTTT. It encodes CASSRGSGNEKLFF.

The chain employs TRBV3-1 and TRBJ1-1; D may be TRBD1 (5 bases). CDR1 and CDR2 from the germline V gene are LGHDT and YNNKEL (reference sequence). Trimming took 6 bases from V and 1 from J, leaving 9 bases between them. The CDR3 runs to 13 residues. The CDR3 sequence is CASRNTGNTEAFF. DNA of the CDR3: TGTGCCAGCAGAAACACAGGGAACACTGAAGCTTTCTTT.

This clonotype was recorded at least ten times. The J gene is TRBJ2-4, the V gene TRBV2; D possibly uses TRBD1 or TRBD2 (5 bases each). Germline V CDR1 and CDR2: SNHLY, FYNNEI. This CDR3 is 15 amino acids long. The V gene lost 7 bases and the J gene lost 2 bases, with 15 bases spanning the gap. The CDR3 here is CASTVSGTTKNIQYF. The CDR3 DNA is TGTGCCAGCACTGTATCCGGGACCACCAAAAACATTCAGTACTTC.

This clonotype was seen many times. This CDR3 is CASSLSGQPVGTDTQYF. The CDR3 DNA is TGTGCCAGCAGTTTATCAGGACAGCCGGTCGGAACAGATACGCAGTATTTT. The rearrangement links TRBV27 to TRBJ2-3, with D possibly being TRBD1 (6 bases). CDR3 length: 17 residues. V lost 0 bases and J lost 3, with 16 bases in between. The germline CDR1 and CDR2 sequences are MNHEY and SMNVEV (reference sequence).

This clonotype was detected many times. V and J are TRBV12-3 or TRBV12-4 and TRBJ2-1; TRBD2 matches 10 bases. With V trimmed by 7 bases and J by 5 bases, 14 bases remained unmatched. This CDR3 has 17 amino acids. CDR3 DNA sequence: TGTGCCAGCAAGATCAGGCTGCTAGCGGGAGCCCACAATGAGCAGTTCTTC. As protein: CASKIRLLAGAHNEQFF.

This clonotype occurred many times. The V call is TRBV7-6, the J call TRBJ2-5; D is ambiguous. Per germline, CDR1 SGHVS and CDR2 FNYEAQ. This CDR3 is built from 15 residues. V was cut by 2 bases and J by 1 base, with 11 bases left in between. The CDR3 coding sequence is TGTGCCAGCAGCTTATTTTCGGGCCTCCAAGAGACCCAGTACTTC. Its translation is CASSLFSGLQETQYF.

J is TRBJ2-1 and V is TRBV30; 8 bases agree with TRBD2. The V segment lost 4 bases and the J segment 8 bases; nucleotides outside the gene matches: 13. Germline V gene sequence: CDR1 GTSNPN, CDR2 SVGIG (reference sequence). The CDR3 loop spans 15 amino acids. This CDR3 reads CAWNGREAPGDEQFF. The CDR3 bases are TGTGCCTGGAATGGGCGGGAGGCCCCCGGGGATGAGCAGTTCTTC. Full variable domain (missing parts from reference TRBV30 and TRBJ2-1): SQTIHQWPATLVQPVGSPLSLECTVEGTSNPNLYWYRQAAGRGLQLLFYSVGIGQISSEVPQNLSASRPQDRQFILSSKKLLLSDSGFYLCAWNGREAPGDEQFFGPGTRLTVL.

This clonotype showed up many times. The V gene is TRBV6-5, the J gene TRBJ2-1; D is possibly TRBD1 (6 bases). Trimming left V 0 bases short and J 7 bases short, with 7 bases between. Germline V lookup: CDR1 MNHEY, CDR2 SVGAGI. This CDR3 is built from 13 residues. CDR3 region: CASSYSRGNEQFF. DNA of the CDR3: TGTGCCAGCAGTTACTCGAGGGGGAATGAGCAGTTCTTC.

The chain uses TRBV28 and TRBJ2-2; D gene uncertain. Trimming stripped 6 bases from V and 2 bases from J, with 13 bases between. Germline V gene data show CDR1 as MDHEN and CDR2 as SYDVKM. The length of the CDR3 is 15 residues. CDR3 nucleotides: TGTGCCAGCAGGGTGGGGATTACCAACACCGGGGAGCTGTTTTTT. Amino acids: CASRVGITNTGELFF.

This clonotype has at least ten counts. In DNA, the CDR3 is TGTGCCAGCAGAAGTGTACAGGGACGGGGAGAAGAGACCCAGTACTTC. Translated: CASRSVQGRGEETQYF. This chain links TRBV11-2 with TRBJ2-5; D may be TRBD1 (6 bases). Germline V gene sequence: CDR1 SGHAT, CDR2 FQNNGV. Trimming shortened V by 6 bases and J by 3 bases, and 20 bases separated the two germline ends. There are 16 residues in the CDR3.

This chain uses TRBV6-2 or TRBV6-3 with TRBJ2-3; 8 bases map to TRBD2. The germline CDR1 and CDR2 sequences are MNHEY and SVGEGT. CDR3 size: 20 residues. The ends lost 3 bases at V and 0 bases at J; junction bases unmatched: 17. CDR3 in DNA: TGTGCCAGCAGTTATACAATACGAACGGGACTAGAAGCTAGCACAGATACGCAGTATTTT. Its translation: CASSYTIRTGLEASTDTQYF.

J is TRBJ1-1 and V is TRBV30; perhaps TRBD1 as D (5 bases). V shed 4 bases and J shed 0 bases, with 12 bases lying between them. The CDR3 length is 14 residues. Germline V CDR1 and CDR2: GTSNPN, SVGIG (reference sequence). The CDR3 reads CAWTGRPVNTEAFF. CDR3 sequence (DNA): TGTGCCTGGACGGGACGTCCGGTGAACACTGAAGCTTTCTTT.

The chain employs TRBV6-1 and TRBJ2-1; D gene uncertain. The germline V and J ends were trimmed by 3 bases and 2 bases, with 14 bases remaining between them. The CDR3 has 16 amino acids. CDR1 MNHNS and CDR2 SASEGT come from the germline V gene. The CDR3 reads CASSDAFGQTYNEQFF. DNA for the CDR3: TGTGCCAGCAGTGATGCCTTTGGTCAGACCTACAATGAGCAGTTCTTC.

About this clonotype: A read error may account for a junction end that differs from germline. The chain has TRBV7-9 and TRBJ2-5, with 9 nucleotides matching TRBD1. CDR1 and CDR2 (germline): SEHNR, FQNEAQ (reference sequence). CDR3 length: 14 residues. In DNA, the CDR3 is TGTGCCAGCAGCTCGGACAGGGGACAAGGGACCCAGTACTTC. Residues: CASSSDRGQGTQYF.

This clonotype was seen many times. The rearrangement joins TRBV28 to TRBJ2-5, with D perhaps given as TRBD1 or TRBD2 (5 bases each). Between the trimmed V and J ends, which lost 1 base and 6 bases, there was a span of 15 bases. Germline V lookup: CDR1 MDHEN, CDR2 SYDVKM. The CDR3 consists of 15 residues. For the CDR3, the DNA is TGTGCCAGCAGTTTATTGAGCGGTGGGGGAAAGACCCAGTACTTC. Amino acids: CASSLLSGGGKTQYF. The full variable domain, completed using reference TRBV28 and TRBJ2-5, is DVKVTQSSRYLVKRTGEKVFLECVQDMDHENMFWYRQDPGLGLRLIYFSYDVKMKEKGDIPEGYSVSREKKERFSLILESASTNQTSMYLCASSLLSGGGKTQYFGPGTRLLVL.

This clonotype occurred a few times. This sequence joins TRBV15 and TRBJ2-2; D is unclear. Germline CDR1 reads LNHNV; CDR2 reads YYDKDF (reference sequence). The CDR3 totals 13 residues. V dropped 0 bases and J dropped 5 bases, with 4 bases sitting between them. The chain's CDR3 is CATSREVTGELFF. CDR3 DNA: TGTGCCACCAGCAGAGAAGTAACCGGGGAGCTGTTTTTT.

The table lists this clonotype with many counts. One end of the junction varies from germline; a read error may be responsible. The gene calls are TRBV6-1 and TRBJ2-7; 7 bases agree with TRBD1. From germline, CDR1 is MNHNS and CDR2 SASEGT. The CDR3 is made up of 15 amino acids. CDR3 nucleotide sequence: TGTGCCAGCAGCGAAGACAGGGCCCTTTCCTACGAGCAGTACTTC. Amino acid sequence: CASSEDRALSYEQYF.

This clonotype occurred a few times. The genes are TRBV4-1 and TRBJ2-1; D is unresolved. V lost 3 bases to trimming and J lost 5 bases, with 5 bases between them. The CDR3 runs 12 residues. Germline V gene lookup returns CDR1 MGHRA and CDR2 YSYEKL. The CDR3 DNA reads TGCGCCAGCAGCCAGGATCACAATGAGCAGTTCTTC. Protein product: CASSQDHNEQFF.

This clonotype was recorded at least ten times. The genes are TRBV6-2 or TRBV6-3 and TRBJ2-5; maybe TRBD2 (6 bases). The V end was cut by 2 bases, the J end by 5 bases, with 18 bases between. CDR1 is MNHEY, CDR2 SVGEGT, per germline. The CDR3 contains 16 residues. The CDR3 sequence is CASSYGGTPRSETQYF. CDR3 nucleotide sequence: TGTGCCAGCAGTTACGGGGGGACCCCCAGATCGGAGACCCAGTACTTC.

Ten or more counts support this clonotype. V is TRBV4-3 and J is TRBJ2-7; TRBD1 agrees at 12 bases. CDR1 LGHNA and CDR2 YSLEER come from the germline V gene. Unmatched junction bases numbered 8, after V lost 4 bases and J lost 7 bases. The CDR3 has 15 residues. Here the CDR3 DNA reads TGCGCCAGCAGCCCGGCAAGGGACAGGGGGCGGGAGCAGTACTTC. Amino acid sequence: CASSPARDRGREQYF.

A few counts support this clonotype. This sequence joins TRBV20-1 and TRBJ2-5; TRBD2 aligns across 13 bases. The CDR3 is 14 residues long. CDR1 is DFQATT and CDR2 is SNEGSKA in the germline V gene (reference sequence). The chain's CDR3 is CRAWGLAGQETQYF. For the CDR3, the DNA is TGCAGGGCTTGGGGACTAGCGGGACAAGAGACCCAGTACTTC.

Ten or more counts support this clonotype. The gene calls are TRBV12-3 or TRBV12-4 and TRBJ1-1, with D tentatively TRBD1 (6 bases). V lost 5 bases and J 5 bases, leaving 9 bases between the germline ends. This CDR3 has 12 residues. The CDR3 nucleotides are TGTGCCAGCAGTGCCAGGGGTACTGAAGCTTTCTTT. It encodes CASSARGTEAFF.

This clonotype was detected only a few times. This chain connects TRBV29-1 to TRBJ2-7; 12 positions agree with TRBD2. This CDR3 is built from 15 residues. CDR1 is SQVTM, CDR2 ANQGSEA, per germline. V gave up 5 bases and J gave up 4 bases; unmatched junction bases: 9. This CDR3 is CSVRSSGRAGYEQYF. In DNA form, the CDR3 reads TGCAGCGTTCGGTCTAGCGGGAGGGCCGGATACGAGCAGTACTTC.